Listed below are T cell receptor beta chains from one sample, sequenced in a study of CXCR3-negative and CXCR3-positive naive CD8 T cells. Reanalyzing the 5' RACE reads, TCRdb keeps one entry per CDR3 protein, without DNA. Here the sample table reports 90,000 to 150,000 distinct CDR3 sequences. Specimen: naive CXCR3+ CD8+ T cells from blood. The receptor source for this set is a human donor in good health. Some clones in this sample may be carry-over from other donors' samples. Both conserved end residues are part of each CDR3.

TRBV7-2	TRBJ2-5	CASTRGGGLQETQYF
TRBV29-1	TRBJ1-2	CSVEEQGFNYGYTF
TRBV21-1	TRBJ2-7	CASSKGDAGTRDGEQYF
TRBV28	TRBJ1-5	CASSLGQGSGQPQHF
TRBV10-2	TRBJ2-7	CASSESNRRGLVAYEQYF
TRBV2	TRBJ1-4	CASSEGTGEEKLFF
TRBV7-7	TRBJ2-7	CASSPDRGYEQYF
TRBV7-3	TRBJ2-1	CASSLRGGYNEQFF
TRBV7-9	TRBJ2-1	CASSPRLAGGNEQFF
TRBV5-5	TRBJ2-5	CASSLAGGRAPETQYF
TRBV3-1	TRBJ2-7	CASSQFGVGTASYEQYF
TRBV6-5	TRBJ1-6	CASSYQGRADPNSPLHF
TRBV28	TRBJ1-5	CASSSRGNQPQHF
TRBV28	TRBJ2-7	CASRGTGNSYEQYF
TRBV27	TRBJ1-2	CASSLSSGSSYGYTF
TRBV29-1	TRBJ1-2	CSVTVGNYGYTF
TRBV12-3/TRBV12-4	TRBJ2-1	CASSPGTGIGGNEQFF
TRBV29-1	TRBJ2-3	CSAEARGLSGPSTDTQYF
TRBV9	TRBJ2-7	CASSKGTGSYEQYF
TRBV11-2	TRBJ2-1	CASSSFYSGIGTNEQFF
TRBV27	TRBJ2-7	CASSRRSGGSYEQYF
TRBV6-5	TRBJ2-3	CASSSGTTYTQYF